Following are 15 T cell receptor beta chains from one sample sequenced in a study of early T cells in non-severe SARS-CoV-2 infection. A single record per CDR3 protein comes from TCRdb applying MiXCR to the 5' RACE reads. The table has around 50,000 distinct CDR3 sequences, about an eighth seen once. The sample comprised whole blood. These receptors were taken from an adult who was a healthcare worker with PCR-confirmed SARS-CoV-2 infection or an uninfected control (not recorded which).

The chain carries TRBV10-3 and TRBJ2-7, with 8 bases that match TRBD1. The CDR3 totals 14 residues. Germline values: CDR1 ENHRY, CDR2 SYGVKD. V gave up 3 bases and J gave up 6 bases; unmatched junction bases: 7. In nucleotides, the CDR3 is TGTGCCATCAGTGATTGGGGACAGGCTGCCGAGCAGTACTTC. Protein: CAISDWGQAAEQYF.

V gene TRBV20-1 combines with J gene TRBJ2-7; 11 positions agree with TRBD2. V lost 4 bases to trimming and J lost 3 bases; unmatched junction nucleotides: 5. This CDR3 region has 14 residues. Germline V gene sequence: CDR1 DFQATT, CDR2 SNEGSKA (reference sequence). CDR3 amino acids: CSAIGLAGDYEQYF. The CDR3 DNA reads as TGCAGTGCTATCGGACTAGCGGGTGACTACGAGCAGTACTTC.

The rearrangement uses TRBV11-1 and TRBJ2-7, with 11 bases matching TRBD2. J lost 3 bases, V lost 1 base, and 2 bases had no gene match. There are 15 residues in the CDR3. Germline loops: CDR1 SGHAT, CDR2 FQDESV (reference sequence). Here the CDR3 reads CASSLGGTSGYEQYF. The CDR3 nucleotides read TGTGCCAGCAGCTTAGGGGGGACTAGCGGCTACGAGCAGTACTTC. Variable domain in full (rest from reference TRBV11-1 and TRBJ2-7): EAEVAQSPRYKITEKSQAVAFWCDPISGHATLYWYRQILGQGPELLVQFQDESVVDDSQLPKDRFSAERLKGVDSTLKIQPAELGDSAMYLCASSLGGTSGYEQYFGPGTRLTVT.

This clonotype was counted ten times or more. The rearrangement links TRBV6-6 to TRBJ1-1, with unresolved D. Germline CDR1 reads MNHNY; CDR2 reads SVGAGI (reference sequence). The CDR3 runs 12 residues. V was trimmed by 2 bases and J by 2 bases, leaving 3 bases between them. The CDR3 is CASSYSNTEAFF. Written as DNA, the CDR3 is TGTGCCAGCAGTTACAGTAACACTGAAGCTTTCTTT.

This clonotype was counted only a few times. The J gene is TRBJ2-7, the V gene TRBV20-1; no definite D call. Trimming cost V 0 bases and J 3 bases, with 15 bases left between them. The CDR3 runs to 15 residues. CDR1 is DFQATT, CDR2 SNEGSKA, per germline (reference sequence). CDR3 nucleotides: TGCAGTGCTAGAGATTTCCAGCGAGCCCACTACGAGCAGTACTTC. Its protein product is CSARDFQRAHYEQYF.

This clonotype came up a few times. In DNA form, the CDR3 reads TGTGCCAGCAGCTATTATGGGGGGCCCAACACCGGGGAGCTGTTTTTT. Protein sequence: CASSYYGGPNTGELFF. The genes are TRBV11-2 and TRBJ2-2; D may be TRBD1 or TRBD2 (6 bases each). The germline V gene has CDR1 SGHAT and CDR2 FQNNGV. The CDR3 has 16 residues. V was trimmed by 4 bases and J by 2 bases, leaving 14 bases between them.

This clonotype was counted ten times or more. V usage is TRBV28 and J usage is TRBJ1-1; 11 bases are shared with TRBD1. With 5 bases clipped from V and 10 bases from J, the junction kept 6 bases outside the gene matches. Germline V lookup: CDR1 MDHEN, CDR2 SYDVKM. This CDR3 is built from 13 residues. The CDR3 reads CASSRTGGAGAFF. The DNA for the CDR3 is TGTGCCAGCAGTAGGACAGGGGGCGCAGGAGCTTTCTTT.

The chain couples TRBV2 to TRBJ2-5; TRBD2 agrees at 10 bases. Germline V CDR1 and CDR2: SNHLY, FYNNEI. The V and J ends lost 6 bases and 6 bases, in that order; junction bases with no gene match: 13. The CDR3 runs 16 residues. The CDR3 region is CASRGLARDLKKTQYF. CDR3 in DNA: TGTGCCAGCAGGGGACTAGCGAGAGACCTCAAGAAGACCCAGTACTTC. The full variable domain, completed using reference TRBV2 and TRBJ2-5, is EPEVTQTPSHQVTQMGQEVILRCVPISNHLYFYWYRQILGQKVEFLVSFYNNEISEKSEIFDDQFSVERPDGSNFTLKIRSTKLEDSAMYFCASRGLARDLKKTQYFGPGTRLLVL.

This clonotype was recorded many times. The chain uses TRBV4-1 and TRBJ2-2; D remains ambiguous. This CDR3 contains 14 residues. Per germline, CDR1 MGHRA and CDR2 YSYEKL. Trimming shortened V by 2 bases and J by 5 bases, and 9 bases separated the two germline ends. CDR3 DNA sequence: TGCGCCAGCAGCCAATTAGGGTTAACCGGGGAGCTGTTTTTT. The encoded protein is CASSQLGLTGELFF.

The count of this clonotype is one. The chain uses TRBV7-9 and TRBJ2-1; D is perhaps TRBD1 or TRBD2 (5 bases each). Trimming took off 5 bases at V and 5 bases at J, with 16 bases between the two ends. This CDR3 has 15 amino acids. Germline lookup yields CDR1 SEHNR and CDR2 FQNEAQ (reference sequence). The CDR3 protein is CASSARDGRHNEQFF. The CDR3 nucleotides read TGTGCCAGCAGCGCGAGGGACGGCCGCCACAATGAGCAGTTCTTC.

The chain is built from TRBV5-1 and TRBJ2-7; TRBD2 is a possible D gene (6 bases). Between the trimmed V and J ends, which lost 0 bases and 3 bases, there was a span of 10 bases. CDR3 size: 14 residues. Germline V gene lookup returns CDR1 SGHRS and CDR2 YFSETQ. The CDR3 bases are TGCGCCAGCAGCTTGGTTACGGGACTCTACGAGCAGTACTTC. It translates to CASSLVTGLYEQYF.

The chain links TRBV7-2 to TRBJ2-1, with D perhaps given as TRBD1 or TRBD2 (5 bases each). The germline V and J ends were trimmed by 5 bases and 0 bases, with 14 bases remaining between them. Germline values: CDR1 SGHTA, CDR2 FQGNSA. The CDR3 is 16 amino acids. CDR3 nucleotide sequence: TGTGCCAGCAGCCCAGACGGGGCCCCCTCCTACAATGAGCAGTTCTTC. It is translated as CASSPDGAPSYNEQFF.

This clonotype was seen just once. J is TRBJ2-5 and V is TRBV27; 9 bases line up with TRBD1. CDR3 length equals 15 residues. Trimming took 2 bases from V and 3 from J; bases not matched to a gene: 4. The germline gives CDR1 MNHEY, CDR2 SMNVEV (reference sequence). The CDR3 loop is CASSLTGTGKETQYF. CDR3 coding DNA: TGTGCCAGCAGTTTAACCGGGACAGGGAAAGAGACCCAGTACTTC.

The CDR3 spells CASSVGQVYTDTQYF. CDR3 nucleotides: TGTGCCAGCAGCGTCGGGCAGGTTTACACAGATACGCAGTATTTT. The chain uses TRBV7-2 and TRBJ2-3; D remains unclear. V dropped 5 bases and J dropped 2 bases, with 14 bases sitting between them. The CDR3 totals 15 residues. Germline loops: CDR1 SGHTA, CDR2 FQGNSA.

This clonotype showed up many times. V is TRBV29-1 and J is TRBJ2-7; D call uncertain. The ends were cut back, 7 bases at V and 4 bases at J, with 11 bases in the middle. This CDR3 region has 11 residues. The germline gives CDR1 SQVTM, CDR2 ANQGSEA. In DNA, the CDR3 is TGCAGCGCCGGCACCCATTACGAGCAGTACTTC. Amino acids: CSAGTHYEQYF.